Each of the 16 T cell receptor beta chains below was sequenced from the same sample in a study of blood T cell repertoires in COVID-19. TCRdb's table, derived via immunoSEQ multiplex PCR, lists solely in-frame clones and lacks some. The repertoire holds hundreds of thousands of clones, with roughly 89% as singletons. Material for sequencing was PBMCs or T cells enriched from blood (not recorded which). These receptors were taken from a woman aged 35 to 49 who had recovered from COVID-19.

V gene TRBV4-1 combines with J gene TRBJ2-3, with D possibly matching TRBD2 (6 bases). Germline lookup yields CDR1 MGHRA and CDR2 YSYEKL. The CDR3 length is 15 residues. Trimming took 2 bases from V and 1 from J, leaving 10 bases between them. The CDR3: CASSQLPGGTDTQYF. The CDR3 DNA reads as TGCGCCAGCAGCCAACTGCCGGGGGGCACAGATACGCAGTATTTT.

The gene calls are TRBV10-3 and TRBJ2-1, with 10 nucleotides matching TRBD2. CDR1 and CDR2 from the germline V gene are ENHRY and SYGVKD. CDR3 length equals 13 residues. V lost 4 bases to trimming and J lost 6 bases; unmatched junction nucleotides: 0. The CDR3 nucleotides read TGTGCCATCAGTGGGACTAGCGGCAATGAGCAGTTCTTC. This translates into CAISGTSGNEQFF.

J is TRBJ2-5 and V is TRBV5-4; no reliable D call. The CDR3 length is 12 residues. V was cut by 4 bases and J by 4 bases, with 8 bases left in between. The germline V gene has CDR1 SGHNT and CDR2 YYREEE (reference sequence). CDR3 nucleotides: TGTGCCAGCAGCGCTCCGGGAGAGACCCAGTACTTC. This encodes CASSAPGETQYF.

The chain has TRBV5-6 and TRBJ2-3; a possible D gene is TRBD2 (5 bases). Germline CDR1 and CDR2: SGHDT and YYEEEE. V shed 0 bases and J shed 6 bases, with 11 bases lying between them. The CDR3 totals 14 residues. The CDR3 coding sequence is TGTGCCAGCAGCTTGGCCTCTAGCCGGGATACGCAGTATTTT. It codes for CASSLASSRDTQYF.

The chain couples TRBV7-9 to TRBJ2-3; 11 bases line up with TRBD2. Germline CDR1 and CDR2: SEHNR and FQNEAQ (reference sequence). J gave up 2 bases and V 3 bases, and 4 bases lay outside the gene matches. The CDR3 loop spans 16 amino acids. The CDR3 region has the DNA TGTGCCAGCAGCTTGGGACTAGCGGTTCCCACAGATACGCAGTATTTT. It is translated as CASSLGLAVPTDTQYF.

This chain uses TRBV7-2 with TRBJ1-1; D gene uncertain. CDR1 and CDR2 from the germline V gene are SGHTA and FQGNSA. The CDR3 loop spans 15 amino acids. V was shortened by 2 bases and J by 2 bases, with 12 bases between the two germline ends. The CDR3 spells CASSLSPFLNTEAFF. CDR3 nucleotide sequence: TGTGCCAGCAGCTTATCGCCCTTTCTAAACACTGAAGCTTTCTTT.

A note on this clone: This sample also contains other DNA sequences that code for the same CDR3. The chain combines TRBV7-9 with TRBJ2-5, with D unclear. With 4 bases removed from V and 3 bases from J, the gap between germline ends came to 3 bases. CDR3 length: 11 amino acids. The V gene's germline CDR1 is SEHNR and CDR2 FQNEAQ (reference sequence). The CDR3 DNA follows: TGTGCCAGCAGCTCAGAAGAGACCCAGTACTTC. Protein sequence: CASSSEETQYF.

The V call is TRBV28, the J call TRBJ2-7; D remains unclear. Trimming left V 7 bases short and J 5 bases short, with 18 bases between. Germline V gene data show CDR1 as MDHEN and CDR2 as SYDVKM. The CDR3 contains 14 residues. CDR3 sequence: CASMSRSDLHEQYF. The CDR3 nucleotides read TGTGCCAGCATGAGCCGGTCTGATCTCCACGAGCAGTACTTC.

The gene calls are TRBV6-2 or TRBV6-3 and TRBJ1-1; D unresolved. Germline CDR1 is MNHEY and CDR2 is SVGEGT. The CDR3 sequence is 15 residues long. V dropped 6 bases and J dropped 0 bases, with 14 bases sitting between them. Here the CDR3 DNA reads TGTGCCAGCAGCCGAGCCATGTCCGTGAACACTGAAGCTTTCTTT. This sequence encodes CASSRAMSVNTEAFF.

The genes are TRBV9 and TRBJ2-1, with 8 bases lining up with TRBD2. With V trimmed by 2 bases and J by 7 bases, 11 bases remained unmatched. In germline, CDR1 is SGDLS, CDR2 YYNGEE. CDR3 length equals 16 residues. CDR3 protein: CASSVWGAGVGNEQFF. The CDR3 DNA sequence: TGTGCCAGCAGCGTTTGGGGAGCGGGGGTGGGGAATGAGCAGTTCTTC.

This clone was counted a single time. V is TRBV7-2 and J is TRBJ1-1; possibly TRBD1 for D (6 bases). The CDR3 contains 14 residues. Germline V gene data show CDR1 as SGHTA and CDR2 as FQGNSA. V lost 7 bases and J 4 bases, leaving 16 bases between the germline ends. The DNA of the CDR3 is TGTGCCAGCACAGCTGGCCAGGGGTCCACTGAAGCTTTCTTT. It translates to CASTAGQGSTEAFF.

The CDR3: CASSLRQNQPQHF. CDR3 in DNA: TGTGCCAGCAGCTTACGACAGAATCAGCCCCAGCATTTT. The chain has TRBV7-2 and TRBJ1-5, with D possibly matching TRBD1 (5 bases). The CDR3 runs 13 residues. V was clipped by 2 bases and J by 4 bases, with 6 bases between them. Germline V CDR1 and CDR2: SGHTA, FQGNSA.

J is TRBJ2-4 and V is TRBV30, with 10 nucleotides matching TRBD2. The CDR3 runs to 13 residues. CDR1 and CDR2 (germline): GTSNPN, SVGIG (reference sequence). The trim removed 1 base at V and 9 bases at J, leaving 3 bases unmatched. The CDR3 nucleotides read TGTGCCTGGAGTGAGCGGGAGGGCGTCATTCAGTACTTC. This gives the protein CAWSEREGVIQYF. The entire variable domain, with the rest obtained from reference TRBV30 and TRBJ2-4, is as follows: SQTIHQWPATLVQPVGSPLSLECTVEGTSNPNLYWYRQAAGRGLQLLFYSVGIGQISSEVPQNLSASRPQDRQFILSSKKLLLSDSGFYLCAWSEREGVIQYFGAGTRLSVL.

The chain has TRBV12-3 or TRBV12-4 and TRBJ1-2; D is unclear. V was trimmed by 6 bases and J by 5 bases, leaving 13 bases between them. The CDR3 extends over 13 amino acids. The CDR3 sequence: CASSPQYGYGYTF. The CDR3, as DNA: TGTGCCAGCAGCCCCCAGTATGGTTATGGCTACACCTTC.

The rearrangement uses TRBV9 and TRBJ1-1; TRBD1 matches 7 bases. The ends lost 3 bases at V and 1 base at J; junction bases unmatched: 3. Germline-derived CDR1 and CDR2 are SGDLS and YYNGEE. The CDR3 extends over 14 amino acids. CDR3 DNA: TGTGCCAGCAGCGCAGGGGGGTCGAACACTGAAGCTTTCTTT. It codes for CASSAGGSNTEAFF.

J is TRBJ1-6 and V is TRBV3-1 (or the pseudogene TRBV3-2), with 7 bases lining up with TRBD1. Germline assignment: CDR1 LGHDT and CDR2 YNNKEL (reference sequence). V lost 3 bases to trimming and J lost 3 bases; unmatched junction nucleotides: 5. The CDR3 consists of 16 residues. The CDR3 here is CASSQRDSNYNSPLHF. For the CDR3, the DNA is TGTGCCAGCAGCCAGAGGGACAGCAACTATAATTCACCCCTCCACTTT.